This T cell receptor beta chain appears in the sequencing data of a study of CXCR3-negative and CXCR3-positive naive CD8 T cells (dated by TCRdb to the late 2010s). Background on the whole study: In total, about 135 million TRB reads were obtained, or roughly 1.5 +/- 0.3 million reads per library. Naive subsets from five or six donors and memory cells from 3 donors were included in the TRBV-TRBJ cluster analysis. Diversity and physicochemical repertoire analyses covered approximately 10 donors pooled from two independent experiments. Findings and caveats that apply to the study as a whole: Naive CXCR3-negative and CXCR3-positive cells from the same donor showed similar TRBV-TRBJ usage, whereas memory cells showed distinct patterns. Because surface CD5, which is linked to self-reactivity in mice, was comparable between the naive subsets, TCR interaction strength was also inferred from the physicochemical properties of TRB CDR3s. CXCR3 expression partially decreased after cryopreservation, so most assays used freshly isolated PBMCs. Compared with CXCR3-negative naive cells, CXCR3-positive naive cells had TRB CDR3s with higher hydrophobicity (lower Kidera factor 4), lower energy, and higher strength and volume indices. Comparably high repertoire diversity was found in both naive subsets, whereas much lower repertoire diversity was found in memory CD8+ T cells.

For every CD8+ T cell subset, approximately 330,000 cells were flow-sorted straight into RLT lysis buffer, and each subset was sorted in triplicate. To exclude memory contaminants, naive CD8+ T cells were stringently defined as CD45RO-CCR7+CD27+CD95-. Standard density gradient centrifugation was used to isolate peripheral blood mononuclear cells from buffy coats. Naive CXCR3-negative and CXCR3-positive CD8+ T cells were flow-sorted using a FACSAria III. Total RNA was extracted from sorted cells using an RNeasy Mini Kit. Spanning cysteine to phenylalanine, the CDR3 consists of 18 amino acids. No DNA has been recorded. CDR1 SGHTA and CDR2 FQGNSA were looked up in the germline V gene. Instrument used: NextSeq 550. The Human TCR Profiling Kit (MiLaboratory) was used to make UMI-labeled 5' RACE TRB cDNA libraries. cDNA synthesis used the entire amount of extracted RNA, and PCR amplification then used the entire amount of cDNA produced. Libraries were prepared in parallel with an identical number of PCR cycles. As for the original processing: About 53,000 +/- 9,400 unique UMI-labeled TRB cDNA molecules per library were extracted with MIGEC and MiXCR, with at least two reads per UMI required. On average, about 40,000 +/- 10,000 functional in-frame TRB CDR3 nucleotide clonotypes lacking stop codons were found per library. After downsampling to 5000 UMI-labeled TRB molecules per sample, diversity metrics such as normalized Shannon-Wiener and Chao1 were calculated in VDJtools. VDJtools was used to calculate clonotype-size-weighted physicochemical properties of the central five CDR3 residues, namely interaction energy, strength, volume and Kidera factor 4. TCRdb reprocessed the public reads and reports one entry per CDR3 protein sequence, without DNA. V and J calls and clone size were set by TCRdb, not the authors. The sample table records about 98,000 distinct CDR3 sequences. The leading ten clones occupy around 1% of the sample.

With regard to this clonotype: There is no known antigen for this receptor.

This sequence originates from a human donor in good health. Some clones in this sample may be carry-over from other donors' samples. The sample taken for sequencing was naive CXCR3+ CD8+ T cells from blood. The cell subset or site label for this specimen denotes: CD45RO-CCR7+CD27+CD95- naive CD8+ T cells expressing CXCR3 (TNR3+). The chain was built from TRBV7-2 and TRBJ2-7; lacking DNA, the TRBD2 call made by TCRdb goes unchecked. The CDR3 loop reads CASSSAPYGGGAAYEQYF.